These 15 T cell receptor beta chains were all obtained from the same sample, sequenced in a study of OX40 agonist ivuxolimab in advanced cancers. The library was obtained by the immunoSEQ multiplex PCR assay. Here the immuneACCESS table is served through TCRdb, limited to in-frame sequences with V and J called. Missing clones are a known gap in these copies; in checked studies unresolved V genes cover under half, and the rest lacks a known reason. This sample comprises 65,000 to 75,000 clones, 85% of them detected only once. The top ten clones comprise about 0.83% of the sample. The starting material was CD4+ or CD8+ T cells sorted from blood, obtained in a trial of the OX40 agonist ivuxolimab. The receptors here all came from an adult with an advanced solid tumor such as melanoma, head and neck, liver or kidney cancer.

The chain has TRBV2 and TRBJ2-1; D is perhaps TRBD1 (6 bases). CDR3 length equals 15 residues. The germline CDR1 and CDR2 sequences are SNHLY and FYNNEI. The V end was cut by 2 bases, the J end by 7 bases, with 15 bases between. Written as DNA, the CDR3 is TGTGCCAGCAGTGAATGGCAGGGGATCGGGAATGAGCAGTTCTTC. Protein sequence: CASSEWQGIGNEQFF. The full variable domain, with the rest looked up from reference TRBV2 and TRBJ2-1, is EPEVTQTPSHQVTQMGQEVILRCVPISNHLYFYWYRQILGQKVEFLVSFYNNEISEKSEIFDDQFSVERPDGSNFTLKIRSTKLEDSAMYFCASSEWQGIGNEQFFGPGTRLTVL.

The table lists this clone with a few counts. The chain employs TRBV2 and TRBJ1-5, with D possibly matching TRBD1 (5 bases). CDR1 and CDR2 (germline): SNHLY, FYNNEI. Deletions cut 6 bases from V and 7 bases from J, with 19 bases between. The CDR3 extends over 15 amino acids. This CDR3 is CASRKETVPGQPQHF. The CDR3 nucleotides are TGTGCCAGCAGGAAAGAGACAGTCCCCGGGCAGCCCCAGCATTTT.

This chain connects TRBV7-8 to TRBJ2-7; D possibly matches TRBD1 or TRBD2 (5 bases each). Germline V gene data show CDR1 as SGHVS and CDR2 as FQNEAQ. The CDR3 covers 15 residues. Trimming removed 0 bases at V and 0 bases at J, with 9 bases between. The CDR3, as DNA: TGTGCCAGCAGCTTAGCCGGGGCACTCTCCTACGAGCAGTACTTC. It codes for CASSLAGALSYEQYF.

The chain is built from TRBV6-1 and TRBJ1-1; D ambiguous. This CDR3 spans 15 amino acids. CDR1 and CDR2 from the germline V gene are MNHNS and SASEGT. V lost 1 base and J lost 3, with 12 bases in between. The CDR3 sequence is CASSEGRSGDTEAFF. The DNA of the CDR3 is TGTGCCAGCAGTGAAGGGAGGTCTGGGGACACTGAAGCTTTCTTT.

The chain couples TRBV5-1 to TRBJ1-1; D is perhaps TRBD1 (5 bases). V lost 5 bases, J lost 5 bases, and 22 bases lay in between. CDR1 and CDR2 (germline): SGHRS, YFSETQ. This CDR3 contains 16 residues. Written as DNA, the CDR3 is TGCGCCAGCAGATACTCCGGGACTGTACCAAAGACTGAAGCTTTCTTT. Amino acids: CASRYSGTVPKTEAFF.

On this clone itself: The junction departs from the called germline gene at one end, perhaps through a read error. The chain is built from TRBV29-1 and TRBJ1-1; D remains unclear. CDR3 length: 14 residues. CDR1 SQVTM and CDR2 ANQGSEA come from the germline V gene. This CDR3 reads CSAERTASGTEAFF. DNA of the CDR3: TGCAGCGCTGAAAGGACGGCTTCAGGCACTGAAGCTTTCTTT.

The chain has TRBV9 and TRBJ1-1, with a possible D match to TRBD1 (5 bases). The V end lost 0 bases, the J end lost 3 bases, and 12 bases lay between the germline ends. This CDR3 is built from 15 residues. CDR1 and CDR2 from the germline V gene are SGDLS and YYNGEE. CDR3 nucleotide sequence: TGTGCCAGCAGCGTAGCCGGGACCTGGGACACTGAAGCTTTCTTT. Its translation: CASSVAGTWDTEAFF.

The rearrangement links TRBV5-4 to TRBJ2-3, with D unclear. V was trimmed by 3 bases and J by 6 bases, leaving 8 bases between them. CDR1 is SGHNT, CDR2 YYREEE, per germline (reference sequence). The CDR3 covers 12 residues. CDR3 sequence reads: CASSSNLDTQYF. CDR3 coding DNA: TGTGCCAGCAGCTCAAATCTTGATACGCAGTATTTT.

This chain uses TRBV4-2 with TRBJ1-5, with TRBD1 matching 8 bases. With V trimmed by 3 bases and J by 1 base, 5 bases remained unmatched. CDR3 length: 16 amino acids. Germline CDR1 is LGHNA and CDR2 is YNFKEQ. The DNA of the CDR3 is TGTGCCAGCAGCCACCGACAGGGGACCAGCAATCAGCCCCAGCATTTT. This sequence encodes CASSHRQGTSNQPQHF.

CDR3 coding DNA: TGTGCCAGCAGGGGGAACACCGGGGAGCTGTTTTTT. This sequence encodes CASRGNTGELFF. The chain links TRBV28 to TRBJ2-2; D not certain. The germline V gene encodes CDR1 MDHEN and CDR2 SYDVKM. This CDR3 is 12 amino acids long. Deletions cut 6 bases from V and 1 base from J, with 3 bases between.

This clone was picked up a small number of times. The chain is built from TRBV9 and TRBJ2-7; a weak D match, TRBD1 (5 bases). The CDR3 has 16 amino acids. V was shortened by 4 bases and J by 0 bases, with 17 bases between the two germline ends. The germline V gene has CDR1 SGDLS and CDR2 YYNGEE. CDR3 sequence (DNA): TGTGCCAGCAGCCGAGGAAGGGGTCCCAGCTCCTACGAGCAGTACTTC. It is translated as CASSRGRGPSSYEQYF.

V gene TRBV6-6 combines with J gene TRBJ2-7; 7 nucleotides align to TRBD2. Germline CDR1 and CDR2: MNHNY and SVGAGI (reference sequence). Trimming removed 6 bases from V and 4 bases from J; junction bases left unmatched: 12. The CDR3 extends over 15 amino acids. The CDR3: CASSAMRAGFYEQYF. The CDR3 nucleotides are TGTGCCAGCAGCGCGATGAGAGCGGGGTTTTACGAGCAGTACTTC.

CDR3 sequence: CASSLGQGLAKNIQYF. The CDR3 nucleotides read TGTGCCAGCAGCTTAGGGCAGGGTCTAGCCAAAAACATTCAGTACTTC. This chain connects TRBV7-2 to TRBJ2-4, with D perhaps TRBD1 (5 bases). The CDR3 consists of 16 residues. Germline loops: CDR1 SGHTA, CDR2 FQGNSA. Between the trimmed V and J ends, which lost 1 base and 0 bases, there was a span of 10 bases.

The chain employs TRBV19 and TRBJ1-6; D gene unclear. Germline CDR1 and CDR2: LNHDA and SQIVND (reference sequence). Trimming stripped 6 bases from V and 1 base from J, with 10 bases between. The CDR3 totals 15 residues. This chain's CDR3 is CASRPDGSYNSPLHF. As DNA, the CDR3 is TGTGCCAGTAGGCCTGACGGTTCCTATAATTCACCCCTCCACTTT.

Details on this clone: This same CDR3 is encoded by further DNA sequences in the sample. This chain links TRBV15 with TRBJ1-1; no clear D gene. V shed 1 base and J shed 1 base, with 7 bases lying between them. CDR3 length: 14 amino acids. In germline, CDR1 is LNHNV, CDR2 YYDKDF (reference sequence). CDR3 bases: TGTGCCACCAGCAGAGGTGGTACGAACACTGAAGCTTTCTTT. Its translation: CATSRGGTNTEAFF.